This TCR beta chain came from a study of metastatic and nonmetastatic thyroid tumors. CDR3 length: 14 amino acids. Trimming cost V 5 bases and J 2 bases, with 10 bases left between them. Germline CDR1 reads MNHNS; CDR2 reads SASEGT. Prior to thyroid surgery, none of the patients had received any treatment. TCRdb redid the clone calls on the PCR reads using MiXCR. The sample contains approximately 44,000 clones, 24% of which appear only once. This chain joins TRBV6-1 and TRBJ2-1; D is unresolved. Sequencing input: tumor tissue. The TCR comes from a female donor with papillary thyroid cancer or a benign thyroid nodule (not recorded which). Some clones in this sample may be carry-over from other donors' samples. As DNA, the CDR3 is TGTGCCAGCAGTTTCCCGGGCCCCTACAATGAGCAGTTCTTC. Translation: CASSFPGPYNEQFF.